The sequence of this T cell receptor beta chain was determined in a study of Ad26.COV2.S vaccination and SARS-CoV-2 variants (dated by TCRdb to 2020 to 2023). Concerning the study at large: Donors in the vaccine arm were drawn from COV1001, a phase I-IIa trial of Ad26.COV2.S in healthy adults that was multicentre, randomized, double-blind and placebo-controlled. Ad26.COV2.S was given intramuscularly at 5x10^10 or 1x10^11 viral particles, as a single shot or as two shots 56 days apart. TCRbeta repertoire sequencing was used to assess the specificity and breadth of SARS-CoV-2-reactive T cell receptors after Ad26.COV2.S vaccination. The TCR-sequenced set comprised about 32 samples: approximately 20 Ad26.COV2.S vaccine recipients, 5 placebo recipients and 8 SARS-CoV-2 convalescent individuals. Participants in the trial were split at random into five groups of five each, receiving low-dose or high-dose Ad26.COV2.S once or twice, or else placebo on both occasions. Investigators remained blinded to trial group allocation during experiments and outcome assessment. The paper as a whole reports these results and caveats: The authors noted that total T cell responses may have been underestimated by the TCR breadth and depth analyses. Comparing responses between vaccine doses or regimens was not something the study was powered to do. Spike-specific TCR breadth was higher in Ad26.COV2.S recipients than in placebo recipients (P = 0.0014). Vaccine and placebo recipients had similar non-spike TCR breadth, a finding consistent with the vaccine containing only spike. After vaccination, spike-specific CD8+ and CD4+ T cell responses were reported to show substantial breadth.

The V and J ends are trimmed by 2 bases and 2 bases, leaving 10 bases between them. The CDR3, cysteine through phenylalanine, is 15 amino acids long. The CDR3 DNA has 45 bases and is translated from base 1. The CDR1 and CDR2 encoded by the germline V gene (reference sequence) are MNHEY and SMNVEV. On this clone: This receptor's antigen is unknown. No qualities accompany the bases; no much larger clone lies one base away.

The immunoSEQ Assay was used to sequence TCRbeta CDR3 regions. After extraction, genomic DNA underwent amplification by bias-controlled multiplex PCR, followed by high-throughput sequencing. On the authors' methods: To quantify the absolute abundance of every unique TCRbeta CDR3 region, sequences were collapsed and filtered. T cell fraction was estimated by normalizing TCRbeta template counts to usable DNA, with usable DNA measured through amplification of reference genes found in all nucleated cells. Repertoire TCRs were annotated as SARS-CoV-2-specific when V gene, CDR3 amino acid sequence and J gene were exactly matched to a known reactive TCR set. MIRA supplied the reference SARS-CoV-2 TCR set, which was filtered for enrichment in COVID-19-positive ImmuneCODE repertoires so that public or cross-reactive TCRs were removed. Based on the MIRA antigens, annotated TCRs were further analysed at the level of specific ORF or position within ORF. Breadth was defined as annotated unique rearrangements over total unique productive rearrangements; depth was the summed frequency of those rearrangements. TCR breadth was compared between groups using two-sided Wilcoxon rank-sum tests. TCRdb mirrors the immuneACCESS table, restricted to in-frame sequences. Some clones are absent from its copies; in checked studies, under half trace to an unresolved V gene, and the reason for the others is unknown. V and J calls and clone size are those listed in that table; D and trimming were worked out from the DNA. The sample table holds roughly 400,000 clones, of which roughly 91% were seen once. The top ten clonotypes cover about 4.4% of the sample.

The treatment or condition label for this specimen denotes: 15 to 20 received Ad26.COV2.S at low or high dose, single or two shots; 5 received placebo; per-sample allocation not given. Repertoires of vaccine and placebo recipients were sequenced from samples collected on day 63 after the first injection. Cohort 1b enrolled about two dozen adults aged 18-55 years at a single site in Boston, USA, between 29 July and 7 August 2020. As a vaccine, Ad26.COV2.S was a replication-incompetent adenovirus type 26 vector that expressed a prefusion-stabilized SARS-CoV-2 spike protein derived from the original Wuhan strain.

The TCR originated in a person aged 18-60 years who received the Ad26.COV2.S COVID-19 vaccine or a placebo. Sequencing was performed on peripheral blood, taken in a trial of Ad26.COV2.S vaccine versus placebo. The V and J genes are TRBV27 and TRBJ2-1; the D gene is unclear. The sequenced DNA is TGTGCCAGCAGTTTAGCGGCCTCTCCCTACAATGAGCAGTTCTTC. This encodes CASSLAASPYNEQFF.